Shown below are 12 T cell receptor beta chains from a single sample sequenced in a study of T cell responses to AZD1222 COVID-19 vaccine. The data were produced by immunoSEQ multiplex PCR, yet TCRdb's version contains in-frame clones alone and is incomplete. The sample holds roughly 250,000 clones, approximately 95% seen once. Specimen: peripheral blood, collected on day 0 of AZD1222 vaccination. The receptors come from an adult in good health.

This rearrangement joins TRBV10-3 to TRBJ2-7; TRBD2 matches 10 bases. The CDR3 has 15 amino acids. Germline CDR1 is ENHRY and CDR2 is SYGVKD. J was trimmed by 1 base and V by 5 bases; bases with no gene match: 5. The CDR3 nucleotides are TGTGCCATCAGTAGAGCGGGAGGGCCTTCCTACGAGCAGTACTTC. Its translation is CAISRAGGPSYEQYF.

J is TRBJ2-7 and V is TRBV5-1; tentatively, D is TRBD1 (6 bases). The CDR3 consists of 15 residues. Germline loops: CDR1 SGHRS, CDR2 YFSETQ. V was shortened by 0 bases and J by 2 bases, with 12 bases between the two germline ends. The CDR3 nucleotides read TGCGCCAGCAGCTTGGGACTGACAGGAGCCTACGAGCAGTACTTC. Amino acids: CASSLGLTGAYEQYF.

V is TRBV7-9 and J is TRBJ1-1; D remains unclear. This CDR3 has 16 residues. Germline lookup yields CDR1 SEHNR and CDR2 FQNEAQ (reference sequence). V was pared by 2 bases and J by 0 bases, with 13 bases between. In nucleotides, the CDR3 is TGTGCCAGCAGCTTACCGGTGAACACTTTGAACACTGAAGCTTTCTTT. This encodes CASSLPVNTLNTEAFF.

The chain combines TRBV19 with TRBJ2-1; 11 bases match TRBD2. The CDR3 extends over 20 amino acids. Germline values: CDR1 LNHDA, CDR2 SQIVND (reference sequence). Germline trimming cut 7 bases from V and 3 bases from J; bases unmatched to any gene: 20. CDR3 in amino acids: CASTSMGLPSGGPIYNEQFF. In DNA, the CDR3 is TGTGCCAGTACCTCTATGGGCCTTCCTAGCGGGGGGCCGATCTACAATGAGCAGTTCTTC.

The chain employs TRBV12-3 or TRBV12-4 and TRBJ1-2; TRBD1 agrees at 8 bases. This CDR3 has 13 residues. The trim removed 5 bases at V and 8 bases at J, leaving 7 bases unmatched. In DNA form, the CDR3 reads TGTGCCAGCAGTCCGCAGGGGGCTTTAGGCTACACCTTC. Its translation: CASSPQGALGYTF.

V and J are TRBV9 and TRBJ2-7; D is uncertain. V was pared by 0 bases and J by 4 bases, with 14 bases between. There are 15 residues in the CDR3. CDR1 and CDR2 (germline): SGDLS, YYNGEE. DNA of the CDR3: TGTGCCAGCAGCGTAGGTCTAACCCCCCAATACGAGCAGTACTTC. Translated: CASSVGLTPQYEQYF.

The chain carries TRBV15 and TRBJ2-7; 8 bases map to TRBD1. The V gene's germline CDR1 is LNHNV and CDR2 YYDKDF (reference sequence). Losses at the gene ends were 2 bases for V and 3 bases for J; bases not matched to a gene: 9. The CDR3 totals 16 residues. CDR3 nucleotides: TGTGCCACCAGCAGAACCTCCCAGGGGGCTGACTACGAGCAGTACTTC. Protein sequence: CATSRTSQGADYEQYF.

CDR3 nucleotides: TGTGCCAGCAGCGTACAGGGATCTGGAAACACCATATATTTT. Protein sequence: CASSVQGSGNTIYF. This sequence joins TRBV9 and TRBJ1-3, with a tentative D call TRBD1 (5 bases). The V gene lost 1 base and the J gene lost 1 base, with 6 bases spanning the gap. This CDR3 is built from 14 residues. The germline V gene encodes CDR1 SGDLS and CDR2 YYNGEE.

The chain is built from TRBV18 and TRBJ1-6; no definite D call. The CDR3 is made up of 15 amino acids. Deletions cut 3 bases from V and 10 bases from J, with 16 bases between. Germline V gene sequence: CDR1 KGHSH, CDR2 LQKENI. CDR3 protein: CASSPLPDPRSPLHF. In nucleotides, the CDR3 is TGTGCCAGCTCACCGCTACCTGACCCGAGATCACCCCTCCACTTT.

The gene calls are TRBV7-9 and TRBJ1-1; weak D call: TRBD1 (5 bases). CDR3 length equals 14 residues. The V end lost 5 bases, the J end lost 4 bases, and 14 bases lay between the germline ends. From germline, CDR1 is SEHNR and CDR2 FQNEAQ (reference sequence). Written as DNA, the CDR3 is TGTGCCAGCAGCCTCCGGGGGGGTAGCACTGAAGCTTTCTTT. This gives the protein CASSLRGGSTEAFF.

This clone came up once. This chain connects TRBV2 to TRBJ1-2; D is unresolved. Germline V gene data show CDR1 as SNHLY and CDR2 as FYNNEI. The V gene lost 6 bases and the J gene lost 4 bases, with 27 bases spanning the gap. The CDR3 covers 18 residues. The CDR3 spells CASSEKWVVRAKGYGYTF. CDR3 in DNA: TGTGCCAGCAGCGAGAAGTGGGTTGTGAGGGCCAAAGGCTATGGCTACACCTTC.

This chain uses TRBV5-4 with TRBJ2-3; D is uncertain. Germline CDR1 and CDR2: SGHNT and YYREEE (reference sequence). The CDR3 sequence is 15 residues long. Trimming shortened V by 4 bases and J by 3 bases, and 15 bases separated the two germline ends. The CDR3 region is CASSAGWVNTDTQYF. In DNA, the CDR3 is TGTGCCAGCAGCGCCGGTTGGGTGAATACAGATACGCAGTATTTT.